This is a list of T cell receptor beta chains from one sample in a study of T cell responses to AZD1222 COVID-19 vaccine. Method: immunoSEQ multiplex PCR; TCRdb's copy keeps in-frame clones and lacks some. Among approximately 200,000 clones listed, about 89% were seen once. The input for sequencing was peripheral blood, taken on day 0 of MenACWY control vaccination. The receptor source for this set is an adult in good health. CDR3s include the opening cysteine and the closing phenylalanine or tryptophan. The D gene is left open where the match is weak. Size is stated for part of the rows, as once, few or many counts, or as a class when the clone is expanded.

>TRBV28|-|TRBJ2-7|-
CASGGGGLYEQYF
TGTGCCAGCGGAGGGGGGGGACTCTACGAGCAGTACTTC
>TRBV9|-|TRBJ1-1|TRBD1
CASSAGTDEAFF
TGTGCCAGCAGCGCAGGGACAGATGAAGCTTTCTTT
>TRBV27|-|TRBJ2-7|-
CASSFQNGGRRYEQYF
TGTGCCAGCAGTTTCCAGAACGGTGGGCGCAGATACGAGCAGTACTTC
>TRBV5-6|-|TRBJ2-7|TRBD2
CASSLAGGSREQYF
TGTGCCAGCAGCTTGGCGGGGGGATCAAGGGAGCAGTACTTC
>TRBV19|-|TRBJ1-1|-
CASSIWRAPTEAFF
TGTGCCAGTAGTATTTGGAGGGCCCCCACTGAAGCTTTCTTT
>TRBV9|-|TRBJ1-5|TRBD1
CASSDGTGDQPQHF
TGTGCCAGCAGCGACGGGACAGGGGATCAGCCCCAGCATTTT
>TRBV4-3|once|TRBJ2-7|TRBD1
CASSQDMDRDLPYEQYF
TGCGCCAGCAGCCAAGATATGGACAGGGATCTACCCTACGAGCAGTACTTC
>TRBV5-1|once|TRBJ1-6|TRBD1
CASSFLDRGDSPLHF
TGCGCCAGCAGCTTTCTTGACAGGGGCGATTCACCCCTCCACTTT
>TRBV3-1/TRBV3-2|-|TRBJ2-7|-
CASSPSRDPGSGEQYF
TGTGCCAGCAGCCCTAGTCGCGACCCCGGGTCTGGCGAGCAGTACTTC
>TRBV6-2/TRBV6-3|-|TRBJ2-7|-
CASSGPTSYEQYF
TGTGCCAGCAGTGGACCGACATCCTACGAGCAGTACTTC
>TRBV6-1|-|TRBJ1-2|TRBD1
CASSELGQPYGYTF
TGTGCCAGCAGTGAATTGGGACAGCCATATGGCTACACCTTC
>TRBV2|-|TRBJ2-2|-
CASIVQFRGTGELFF
TGTGCCAGCATAGTTCAGTTCAGAGGAACCGGGGAGCTGTTTTTT
>TRBV9|few|TRBJ1-1|-
CASSVVTGGTEAFF
TGTGCCAGCAGCGTAGTTACGGGTGGCACTGAAGCTTTCTTT
>TRBV6-6|-|TRBJ2-7|TRBD1
CASSYSGQGGTYEQYF
TGTGCCAGCAGTTACTCTGGACAGGGGGGTACCTACGAGCAGTACTTC
>TRBV6-5|-|TRBJ1-2|TRBD1
CASSPGTGYGYTF
TGTGCCAGCAGTCCCGGGACAGGGTATGGCTACACCTTC
>TRBV5-1|-|TRBJ2-6|TRBD1
CASREQGAGANVLTF
TGCGCCAGCAGGGAACAGGGGGCTGGGGCCAACGTCCTGACTTTC
>TRBV20-1|few|TRBJ1-5|TRBD1
CSASGGQGDHYSNQPQHF
TGCAGTGCTAGTGGGGGCCAGGGGGACCACTATAGCAATCAGCCCCAGCATTTT
>TRBV9|-|TRBJ1-1|-
CASSVVVGGNTEAFF
TGTGCCAGCAGCGTAGTGGTCGGAGGGAACACTGAAGCTTTCTTT
>TRBV6-5|-|TRBJ1-1|-
CASLTPGHTEAFF
TGTGCCAGCCTTACCCCGGGACACACTGAAGCTTTCTTT
>TRBV11-2|-|TRBJ1-5|-
CASSSGGYGNQPQHF
TGTGCCAGCAGCTCGGGGGGTTATGGCAATCAGCCCCAGCATTTT
>TRBV20-1|-|TRBJ2-1|-
CSAREQFF
TGCAGTGCTAGAGAGCAGTTCTTC
>TRBV4-3|-|TRBJ2-3|TRBD2
CASSQDVAGHGTDTQYF
TGCGCCAGCAGCCAAGATGTAGCGGGGCACGGCACAGATACGCAGTATTTT
>TRBV9|-|TRBJ2-1|TRBD2
CASSVGLAGDNEQFF
TGTGCCAGCAGCGTAGGACTAGCGGGAGATAATGAGCAGTTCTTC
>TRBV19|-|TRBJ2-1|-
CASSNPQRGNEQFF
TGTGCCAGTAGTAACCCCCAGCGTGGCAATGAGCAGTTCTTC
>TRBV3-1/TRBV3-2|-|TRBJ2-1|-
CASSREVRDLVGEQFF
TGTGCCAGCAGCCGCGAAGTCCGGGACCTAGTGGGTGAGCAGTTCTTC